What follows are 5 T cell receptor beta chains derived from one specimen sequenced in a study of blood T cell repertoires in COVID-19. Repertoires were generated with immunoSEQ multiplex PCR, while TCRdb's copy carries only in-frame clones and drops some. The sample holds around 130,000 clones; 65% to 90% are singletons and the top ten take around 10%. The sample taken for sequencing was peripheral blood. The receptor set was obtained from a human donor in a cohort sampled during active COVID-19.

The gene calls are TRBV21-1 and TRBJ2-7; TRBD2 is taken as the D call from the table, unchecked against the DNA. TRBV21-1 is a listed pseudogene. The CDR3 totals 12 residues. For the CDR3, the DNA is TGTGCCAGGACTACTCTAGCCCACGAGCAGTACTTC. Translated, it gives CARTTLAHEQYF.

The V and J genes are TRBV7-9 and TRBJ2-3, with TRBD1 matching over 10 bases. The CDR3 has 15 amino acids. Unmatched junction bases numbered 7, after V lost 5 bases and J lost 5 bases. Germline values: CDR1 SEHNR, CDR2 FQNEAQ (reference sequence). The CDR3 here is CASSPRDRGIDTQYF. The CDR3 coding sequence is TGTGCCAGCAGCCCCCGGGACAGGGGAATAGATACGCAGTATTTT. Filled out from reference TRBV7-9 and TRBJ2-3, the complete variable domain reads DTGVSQNPRHKITKRGQNVTFRCDPISEHNRLYWYRQTLGQGPEFLTYFQNEAQLEKSRLLSDRFSAERPKGSFSTLEIQRTEQGDSAMYLCASSPRDRGIDTQYFGPGTRLTVL.

The chain has TRBV19 and TRBJ2-5; 8 bases line up with TRBD1. V lost 8 bases to trimming and J lost 4 bases; unmatched junction nucleotides: 9. From germline, CDR1 is LNHDA and CDR2 SQIVND (reference sequence). There are 14 residues in the CDR3. The DNA of the CDR3 is TGTGCCAGTGCAGGACAGGGTTGGGGAGAGACCCAGTACTTC. This gives the protein CASAGQGWGETQYF.

The V call is TRBV18, the J call TRBJ2-7; 14 bases map to TRBD2. Trimming at V came to 4 bases and at J to 1 base, leaving 3 bases not matched to a gene. Germline V gives CDR1 KGHSH, CDR2 LQKENI. The CDR3 totals 16 residues. The DNA for the CDR3 is TGTGCCAGCTCACTTGGACTAGCGGGGGGATCCTACGAGCAGTACTTC. Its translation: CASSLGLAGGSYEQYF.

The V and J genes are TRBV10-3 and TRBJ2-1; D call uncertain. V lost 3 bases and J 9 bases, leaving 9 bases between the germline ends. The CDR3 is made up of 12 amino acids. Germline lookup yields CDR1 ENHRY and CDR2 SYGVKD. The CDR3 reads CAISDSTVEQFF. DNA for the CDR3: TGTGCCATCAGTGACTCTACCGTTGAGCAGTTCTTC.